This TCR beta chain originates from a study of cytomegalovirus exposure and HLA in healthy donors. The study, taken as a whole, reports: A list of approximately 160 TCR beta chains associated with cytomegalovirus was given. Specificity of three CMV-associated chains for CMV antigens was verified in vitro.

TCRdb's table, derived via immunoSEQ multiplex PCR, lists solely in-frame clones and lacks some. The profile shows about 330,000 clones, approximately 90% of them singletons. For this clone: Antigen unknown.

The receptor's source is a woman aged 30 to 39 in good health and CMV-seropositive. What was sequenced was PBMCs.

The CDR3 region is CASSKQGARTETQYF. As DNA, the CDR3 is TGTGCCAGCAGCAAACAGGGGGCGCGGACGGAGACCCAGTACTTC. The chain employs TRBV2 and TRBJ2-5; the match to TRBD1 covers 9 bases. Germline CDR1 SNHLY, CDR2 FYNNEI. This CDR3 region has 15 residues. The ends lost 6 bases at V and 5 bases at J; junction bases unmatched: 10.